This TCR beta chain appears in the sequencing data of a study of cytomegalovirus exposure and HLA in healthy donors. Study as a whole: In an early release, HLA-typed donors contributed tens of millions of unique TCR sequences.

Note on this clone: What it binds is unknown.

Unrecorded immune exposure was likely among donors, who were nominally healthy when sampled. Germline V gives CDR1 SQVTM, CDR2 ANQGSEA. V lost 6 bases and J 0 bases, leaving 15 bases between the germline ends. CDR3 length: 15 residues. A multiplex PCR was run with 60 Vbeta primers and 13 Jbeta primers. Assay used: immunoSEQ multiplex PCR; TCRdb lists only in-frame clones, some missing. This table has fewer than 120,000 clones, around 85% appearing once. Regarding the study as a whole: Altogether, about 160 TCR beta chains were recorded as cytomegalovirus-associated. Previous analysis showed most TCR beta V segments were productive about 87% or about 30% of the time.

The sequenced sample was PBMCs. This receptor was identified in a man in his thirties or forties in good health and CMV-seropositive. J is TRBJ1-3 and V is TRBV29-1; D unclear. The CDR3, as DNA: TGCAGCGTCCTACAGCTTACTCCCTCTGGAAACACCATATATTTT. Encoded protein: CSVLQLTPSGNTIYF.